Reported below is one TCR beta chain. This entry comes from a study of blood T cell repertoires in COVID-19. In the original processing: By means of reference gene primer amplification, nucleated cell counts were estimated. The repertoire was sequenced with immunoSEQ multiplex PCR; TCRdb's copy has only in-frame clones and lacks some. D and trimming were read from the DNA, whereas the V and J calls and clone size are those reported in that table. The table lists some 93,000 clones, approximately 86% of them singletons. Sequencing used peripheral blood. The receptor comes from a man aged 50 to 59 with acute or convalescent COVID-19.

The CDR3: CASRSLAATGELFF. CDR3 DNA: TGTGCCAGCCGTTCTTTAGCGGCCACCGGGGAGCTGTTTTTT. This rearrangement joins TRBV6-5 to TRBJ2-2; tentatively, D is TRBD2 (6 bases). Trimming shortened V by 8 bases and J by 4 bases, and 14 bases separated the two germline ends. CDR1 is MNHEY and CDR2 is SVGAGI in the germline V gene. The CDR3 loop spans 14 amino acids.